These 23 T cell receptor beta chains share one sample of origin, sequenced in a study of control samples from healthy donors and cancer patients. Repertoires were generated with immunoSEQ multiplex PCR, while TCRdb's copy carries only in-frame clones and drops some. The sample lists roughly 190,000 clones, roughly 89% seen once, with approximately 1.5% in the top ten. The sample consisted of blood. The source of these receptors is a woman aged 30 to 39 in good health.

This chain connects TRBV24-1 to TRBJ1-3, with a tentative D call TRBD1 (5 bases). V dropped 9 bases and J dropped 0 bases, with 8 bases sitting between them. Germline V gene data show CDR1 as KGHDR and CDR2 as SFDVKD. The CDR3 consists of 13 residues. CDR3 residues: CATRDGSGNTIYF. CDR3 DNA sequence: TGTGCCACCCGGGACGGCTCTGGAAACACCATATATTTT.

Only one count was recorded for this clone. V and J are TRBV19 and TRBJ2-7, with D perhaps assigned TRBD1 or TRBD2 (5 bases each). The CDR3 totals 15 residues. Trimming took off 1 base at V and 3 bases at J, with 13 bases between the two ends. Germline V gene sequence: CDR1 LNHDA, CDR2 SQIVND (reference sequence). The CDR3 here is CASSIVETGGYEQYF. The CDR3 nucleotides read TGTGCCAGTAGTATAGTCGAGACTGGGGGCTACGAGCAGTACTTC.

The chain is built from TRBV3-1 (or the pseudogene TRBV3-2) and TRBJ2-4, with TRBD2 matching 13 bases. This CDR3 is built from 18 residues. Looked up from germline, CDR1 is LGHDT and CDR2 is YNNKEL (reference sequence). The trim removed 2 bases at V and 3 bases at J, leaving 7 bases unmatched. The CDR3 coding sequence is TGTGCCAGCAGCCAAAATCCGACTAGCGGGGGGTTCAAAAACATTCAGTACTTC. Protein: CASSQNPTSGGFKNIQYF.

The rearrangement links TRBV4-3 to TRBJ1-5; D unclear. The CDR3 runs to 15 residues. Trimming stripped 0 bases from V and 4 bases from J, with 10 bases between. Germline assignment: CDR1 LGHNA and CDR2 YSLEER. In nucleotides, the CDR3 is TGCGCCAGCAGCCAAGATCTCACGGGTAATCAGCCCCAGCATTTT. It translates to CASSQDLTGNQPQHF.

CDR3 residues: CASLGQVKDIQYF. The CDR3 bases are TGTGCCAGCTTAGGACAGGTTAAGGACATTCAGTACTTC. The chain carries TRBV18 and TRBJ2-4, with 7 bases lining up with TRBD1. V lost 7 bases to trimming and J lost 8 bases; unmatched junction nucleotides: 8. This CDR3 comprises 13 residues. CDR1 is KGHSH, CDR2 LQKENI, per germline.

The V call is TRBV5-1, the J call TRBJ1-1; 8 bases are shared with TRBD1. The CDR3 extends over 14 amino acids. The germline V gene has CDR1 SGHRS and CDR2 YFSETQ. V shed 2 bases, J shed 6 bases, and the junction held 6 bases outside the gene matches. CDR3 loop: CASSFAQGAAEAFF. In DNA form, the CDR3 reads TGCGCCAGCAGCTTTGCCCAGGGGGCGGCTGAAGCTTTCTTT.

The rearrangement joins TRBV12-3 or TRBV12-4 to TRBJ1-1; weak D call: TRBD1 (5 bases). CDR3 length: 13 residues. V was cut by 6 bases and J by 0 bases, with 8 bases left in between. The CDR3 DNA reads TGTGCCAGCAGCGAGGGGATGAACACTGAAGCTTTCTTT. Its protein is CASSEGMNTEAFF.

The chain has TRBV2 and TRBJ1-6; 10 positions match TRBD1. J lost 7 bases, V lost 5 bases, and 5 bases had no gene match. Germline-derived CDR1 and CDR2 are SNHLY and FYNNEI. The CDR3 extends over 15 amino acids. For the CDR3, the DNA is TGTGCCAGCAGTCCCGGGACAGGGGACAATTCACCCCTCCACTTT. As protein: CASSPGTGDNSPLHF.

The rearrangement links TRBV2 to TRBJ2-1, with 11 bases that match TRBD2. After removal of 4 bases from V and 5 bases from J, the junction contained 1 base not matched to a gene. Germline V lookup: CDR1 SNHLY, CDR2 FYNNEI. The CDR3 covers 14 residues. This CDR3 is CASSAGLADNEQFF. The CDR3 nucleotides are TGTGCCAGCAGTGCGGGACTAGCGGACAATGAGCAGTTCTTC.

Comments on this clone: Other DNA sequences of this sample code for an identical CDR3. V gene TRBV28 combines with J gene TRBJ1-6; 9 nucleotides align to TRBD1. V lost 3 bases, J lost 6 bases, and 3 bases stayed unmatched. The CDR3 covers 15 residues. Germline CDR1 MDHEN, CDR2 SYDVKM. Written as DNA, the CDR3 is TGTGCCAGCAGTTTGTCGGGACAGGGTAATTCACCCCTCCACTTT. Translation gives CASSLSGQGNSPLHF.

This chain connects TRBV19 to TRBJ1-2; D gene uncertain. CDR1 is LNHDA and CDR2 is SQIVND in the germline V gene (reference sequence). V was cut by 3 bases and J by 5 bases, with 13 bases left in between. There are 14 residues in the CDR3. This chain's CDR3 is CASSIGTVGYGYTF. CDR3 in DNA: TGTGCCAGTAGTATCGGCACAGTGGGATATGGCTACACCTTC.

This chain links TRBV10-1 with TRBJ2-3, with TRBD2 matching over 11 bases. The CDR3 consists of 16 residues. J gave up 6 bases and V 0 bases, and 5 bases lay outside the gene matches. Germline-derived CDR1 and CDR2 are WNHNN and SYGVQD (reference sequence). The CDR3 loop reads CASSESPSGRSDTQYF. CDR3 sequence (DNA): TGCGCCAGCAGTGAGTCCCCTAGCGGGAGGTCCGATACGCAGTATTTT.

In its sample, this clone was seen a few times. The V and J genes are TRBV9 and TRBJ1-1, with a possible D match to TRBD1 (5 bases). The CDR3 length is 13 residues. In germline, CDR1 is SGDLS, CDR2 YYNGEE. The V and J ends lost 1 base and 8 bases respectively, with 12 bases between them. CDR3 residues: CASSVRPGPEAFF. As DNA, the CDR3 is TGTGCCAGCAGCGTACGCCCGGGGCCCGAAGCTTTCTTT.

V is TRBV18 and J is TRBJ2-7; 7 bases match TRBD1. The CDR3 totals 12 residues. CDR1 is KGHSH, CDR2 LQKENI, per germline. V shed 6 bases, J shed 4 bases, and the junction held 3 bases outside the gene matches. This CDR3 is CASSPDRYEQYF. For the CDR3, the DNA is TGTGCCAGCTCTCCGGACAGGTACGAGCAGTACTTC.

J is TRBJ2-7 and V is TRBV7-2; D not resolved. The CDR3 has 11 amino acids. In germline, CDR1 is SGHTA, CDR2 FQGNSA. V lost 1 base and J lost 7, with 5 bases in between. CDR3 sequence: CASSLVGEQYF. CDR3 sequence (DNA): TGTGCCAGCAGCTTAGTGGGGGAGCAGTACTTC. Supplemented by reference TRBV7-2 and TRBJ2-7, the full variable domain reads GAGVSQSPSNKVTEKGKDVELRCDPISGHTALYWYRQSLGQGLEFLIYFQGNSAPDKSGLPSDRFSAERTGGSVSTLTIQRTQQEDSAVYLCASSLVGEQYFGPGTRLTVT.

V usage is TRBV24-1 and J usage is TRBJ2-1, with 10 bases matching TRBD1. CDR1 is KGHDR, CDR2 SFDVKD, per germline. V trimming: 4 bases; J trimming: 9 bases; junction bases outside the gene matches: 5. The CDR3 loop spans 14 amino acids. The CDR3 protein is CATSEMGQGSEQFF. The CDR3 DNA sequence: TGTGCCACCAGTGAAATGGGACAGGGGAGTGAGCAGTTCTTC.

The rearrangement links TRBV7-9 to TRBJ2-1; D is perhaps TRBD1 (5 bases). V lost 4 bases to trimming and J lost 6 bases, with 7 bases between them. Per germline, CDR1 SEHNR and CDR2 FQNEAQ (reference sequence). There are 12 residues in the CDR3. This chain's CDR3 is CASSYRRNEQFF. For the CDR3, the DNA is TGTGCCAGCAGCTACAGGCGCAATGAGCAGTTCTTC.

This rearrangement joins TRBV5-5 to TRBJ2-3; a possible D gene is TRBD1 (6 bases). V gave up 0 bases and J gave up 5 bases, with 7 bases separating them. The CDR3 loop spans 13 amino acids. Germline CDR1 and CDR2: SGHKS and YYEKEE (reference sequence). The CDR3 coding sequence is TGTGCCAGCAGCTTGGTAGGGGGAGATACGCAGTATTTT. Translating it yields CASSLVGGDTQYF. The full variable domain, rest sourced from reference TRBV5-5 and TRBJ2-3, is DAGVTQSPTHLIKTRGQQVTLRCSPISGHKSVSWYQQVLGQGPQFIFQYYEKEERGRGNFPDRFSARQFPNYSSELNVNALLLGDSALYLCASSLVGGDTQYFGPGTRLTVL.

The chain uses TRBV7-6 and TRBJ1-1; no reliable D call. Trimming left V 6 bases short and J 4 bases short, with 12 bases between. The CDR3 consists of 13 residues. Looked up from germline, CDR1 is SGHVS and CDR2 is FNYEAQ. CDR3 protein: CASRSPGPTEAFF. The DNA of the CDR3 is TGTGCCAGCAGGTCGCCCGGTCCCACTGAAGCTTTCTTT.

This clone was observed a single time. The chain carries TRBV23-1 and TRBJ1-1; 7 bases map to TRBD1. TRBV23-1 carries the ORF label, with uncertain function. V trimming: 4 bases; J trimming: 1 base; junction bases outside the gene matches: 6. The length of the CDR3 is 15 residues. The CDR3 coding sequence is TGCGCCAGCAGTCCACAGGGGACGGGGAACACTGAAGCTTTCTTT. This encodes CASSPQGTGNTEAFF.

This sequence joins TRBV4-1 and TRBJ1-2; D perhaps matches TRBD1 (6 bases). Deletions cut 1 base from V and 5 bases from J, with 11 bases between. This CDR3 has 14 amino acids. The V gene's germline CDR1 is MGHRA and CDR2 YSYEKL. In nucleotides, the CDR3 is TGCGCCAGCAGCCAAGGGGACATCTCTTATGGCTACACCTTC. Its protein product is CASSQGDISYGYTF.

CDR3 sequence: CASSRDPYNSPLHF. CDR3 in DNA: TGTGCCAGCAGCCGGGACCCCTATAATTCACCCCTCCACTTT. The chain carries TRBV3-1 (or the pseudogene TRBV3-2) and TRBJ1-6; a possible D gene is TRBD1 (5 bases). Germline CDR1 is LGHDT and CDR2 is YNNKEL (reference sequence). The V end was cut by 4 bases, the J end by 2 bases, with 6 bases between. The CDR3 is 14 residues long.

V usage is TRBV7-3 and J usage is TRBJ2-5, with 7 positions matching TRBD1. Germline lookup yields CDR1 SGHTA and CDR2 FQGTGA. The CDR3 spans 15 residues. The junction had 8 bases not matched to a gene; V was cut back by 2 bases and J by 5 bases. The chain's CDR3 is CASSLDRQGTETQYF. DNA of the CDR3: TGTGCCAGCAGCTTAGATCGACAGGGTACGGAGACCCAGTACTTC.